The clone carrying this T cell receptor (beta chain) was detected a few times. Amplification used 60 Vbeta primers and 13 Jbeta primers. Some clones are missing from TCRdb's copy, which holds only in-frame ones; the method was immunoSEQ multiplex PCR. The sample yields some 130,000 clones, around 80% seen once. These data come from a study of cytomegalovirus exposure and HLA in healthy donors. The CDR3 spans 14 residues. Trimming at V came to 7 bases and at J to 9 bases, leaving 13 bases not matched to a gene. Germline CDR1 MDHEN, CDR2 SYDVKM. The gene calls are TRBV28 and TRBJ2-7, with TRBD1 matching over 9 bases. The TCR originated in a man aged 25-45 years in good health and CMV-seronegative. Specimen: PBMCs. In nucleotides, the CDR3 is TGTGCCAGCACTGAGGGGACAGGGAGCTTGGGGCAGTACTTC. Translation gives CASTEGTGSLGQYF.